These T cell receptor beta chains were read from a single sample in a study of blood T cell repertoires in COVID-19. Using immunoSEQ multiplex PCR, the repertoire was profiled, and TCRdb retains in-frame clones only, with some absent. This table has under 300,000 clones, about 87% appearing once. Sequencing was performed on PBMCs or T cells enriched from blood (not recorded which). Source of these receptors: a woman in her 40s with acute COVID-19. Each CDR3 is given with its conserved first and last residue. D genes are given only for firm matches. Part of the rows lack a size; the others show once, few, many or a class for expanded clones.

V gene	D gene	clone size	J gene	CDR3 DNA	CDR3 protein
TRBV5-4	TRBD1	.	TRBJ1-3	TGTGCCAGCAGCTGGGACACCGGGACAGACCTTGGAAACACCATATATTTT	CASSWDTGTDLGNTIYF
TRBV11-2	TRBD2	.	TRBJ2-6	TGTGCCAGCAGCGAAAGGGGACTAGCGGGCTCTGGGGCCAACGTCCTGACTTTC	CASSERGLAGSGANVLTF
TRBV4-3	.	.	TRBJ1-6	TGCGCCAGCAGCCAAGATAGGGGGTGGGGTTCACCCCTCCACTTT	CASSQDRGWGSPLHF
TRBV5-6	TRBD1	few	TRBJ2-7	TGTGCCAGCAGCTCTCGGGACAGGGTGGTCTACGAGCAGTACTTC	CASSSRDRVVYEQYF
TRBV19	TRBD2	.	TRBJ2-1	TGTGCCAGTTCGGATAGCGGGGGAATTTTTCGGGGGTGGGAGCAGTTCTTC	CASSDSGGIFRGWEQFF
TRBV27	TRBD1	.	TRBJ1-5	TGTGCCAGCAGTTTAGTCGGACAGGGGAGGGAACAGCCCCAGCATTTT	CASSLVGQGREQPQHF
TRBV5-4	.	.	TRBJ1-2	TGTGCCAGCAGCTGGGGGACATCTAACTATGGCTACACCTTC	CASSWGTSNYGYTF
TRBV28	TRBD1	.	TRBJ1-1	TGTGCCAGCAGCCCTTCAGGGGGTACGTATACTGAAGCTTTCTTT	CASSPSGGTYTEAFF
TRBV5-1	.	.	TRBJ2-5	TGCGCCAGCAGCTTGTTTGACAGGAGGTTCCAAGAGACCCAGTACTTC	CASSLFDRRFQETQYF
TRBV18	.	.	TRBJ2-1	TGTGCCAGCTCACGCGAGGGAAACTTGAGGCAGTTCTTC	CASSREGNLRQFF
TRBV10-3	TRBD1	.	TRBJ2-2	TGTGCCACCAACACAGGGGGGACGAGCACCGGGGAGCTGTTTTTT	CATNTGGTSTGELFF
TRBV3-1/TRBV3-2	TRBD1	.	TRBJ1-2	TGTGCCAGCAGCCAAGGGACAGGGAACTATGGCTACACCTTC	CASSQGTGNYGYTF
TRBV10-3	TRBD1	once	TRBJ2-3	TGTGCCTCCTCCGGGACAGGGATCACAGATACGCAGTATTTT	CASSGTGITDTQYF
TRBV2	TRBD1	.	TRBJ1-1	TGTGCCAGCGTTGGGACAGGGCGGGACACTGAAGCTTTCTTT	CASVGTGRDTEAFF
TRBV2	TRBD1	.	TRBJ1-1	TGTGCCAGCAGGGGACAGGGGACTGAAGCTTTCTTT	CASRGQGTEAFF
TRBV24-1	.	.	TRBJ2-2	TGTGCCACCAGTGACCTCAGACTGAACACCGGGGAGCTGTTTTTT	CATSDLRLNTGELFF
TRBV9	TRBD1	once	TRBJ1-2	TGTGCCAGCAGCGGAAGGACAGGGTGGGCTCCCCCTCTGACTAACTATGGCTACACCTTC	CASSGRTGWAPPLTNYGYTF
TRBV24-1	TRBD1	.	TRBJ2-3	TGTGCCACCAGTGACCGAGGGACAGACAGCCCAGATACGCAGTATTTT	CATSDRGTDSPDTQYF
TRBV7-2	.	.	TRBJ1-1	TGTGCCAGCAGCCAAACCGACAGAAATACTGAAGCTTTCTTT	CASSQTDRNTEAFF
TRBV7-2	.	.	TRBJ2-1	TGTGCCAGCAGCTTAATCGGGACGGGGGGCTCCTCGTACAATGAGCAGTTCTTC	CASSLIGTGGSSYNEQFF
TRBV9	.	.	TRBJ2-1	TGTGCCAGCAGCGTAGGAGTCTCCTACAATGAGCAGTTCTTC	CASSVGVSYNEQFF
TRBV6-6	TRBD2	.	TRBJ2-7	TGTGCCAGCAGAACAAGGGAGGGTCCCTACGAGCAGTACTTC	CASRTREGPYEQYF
TRBV5-6	TRBD1	once	TRBJ1-2	TGTGCCAGCAGCTCCATGACAGGGGACGACGGGGGCTACACCTTC	CASSSMTGDDGGYTF
TRBV30	.	.	TRBJ1-5	TGTGCCTGGACCAGAGGTTACAATCAGCCCCAGCATTTT	CAWTRGYNQPQHF
TRBV27	TRBD2	.	TRBJ2-3	TGTGCCAGCAGTCAGTCGGCGGGGGAGTACACAGATACGCAGTATTTT	CASSQSAGEYTDTQYF
TRBV6-4	.	.	TRBJ2-2	TGTGCCAGCAGCCGAACACATAACACCGGGGAGCTGTTTTTT	CASSRTHNTGELFF
TRBV30	TRBD1	.	TRBJ1-6	TGTGCCTGGAGTGTGAGGACAGGGGGCAATAATTCACCCCTCCACTTT	CAWSVRTGGNNSPLHF